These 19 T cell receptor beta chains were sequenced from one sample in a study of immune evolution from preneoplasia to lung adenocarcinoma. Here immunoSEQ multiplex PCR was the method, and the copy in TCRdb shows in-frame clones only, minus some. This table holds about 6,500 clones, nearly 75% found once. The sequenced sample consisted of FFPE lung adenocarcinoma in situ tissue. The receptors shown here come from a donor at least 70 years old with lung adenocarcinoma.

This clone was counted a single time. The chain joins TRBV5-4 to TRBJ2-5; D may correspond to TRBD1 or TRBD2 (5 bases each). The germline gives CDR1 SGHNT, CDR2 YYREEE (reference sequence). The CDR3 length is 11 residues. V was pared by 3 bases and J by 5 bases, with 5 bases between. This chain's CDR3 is CASSWGETQYF. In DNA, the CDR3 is TGTGCCAGCAGCTGGGGGGAGACCCAGTACTTC.

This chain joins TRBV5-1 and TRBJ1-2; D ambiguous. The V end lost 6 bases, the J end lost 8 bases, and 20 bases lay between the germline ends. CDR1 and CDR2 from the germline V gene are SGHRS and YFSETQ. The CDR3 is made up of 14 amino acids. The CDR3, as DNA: TGCGCCAGCACGCCCTCCGGGCAGGAAGAGGGCTACACCTTC. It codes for CASTPSGQEEGYTF.

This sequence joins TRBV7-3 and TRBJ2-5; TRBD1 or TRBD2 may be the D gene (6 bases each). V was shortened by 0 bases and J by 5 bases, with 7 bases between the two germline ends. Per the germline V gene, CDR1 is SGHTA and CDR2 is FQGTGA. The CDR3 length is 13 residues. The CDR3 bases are TGTGCCAGCAGCTTAACGGGGGGCGAGACCCAGTACTTC. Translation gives CASSLTGGETQYF. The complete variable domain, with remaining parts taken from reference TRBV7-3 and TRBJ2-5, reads GAGVSQTPSNKVTEKGKYVELRCDPISGHTALYWYRQSLGQGPEFLIYFQGTGAADDSGLPNDRFFAVRPEGSVSTLKIQRTERGDSAVYLCASSLTGGETQYFGPGTRLLVL.

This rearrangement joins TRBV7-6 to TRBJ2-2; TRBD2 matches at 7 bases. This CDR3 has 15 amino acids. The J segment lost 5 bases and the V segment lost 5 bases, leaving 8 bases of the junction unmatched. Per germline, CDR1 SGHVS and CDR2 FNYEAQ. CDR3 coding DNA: TGTGCCAGCAGCAAGACGGGAGGAGCGACCGGGGAGCTGTTTTTT. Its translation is CASSKTGGATGELFF.

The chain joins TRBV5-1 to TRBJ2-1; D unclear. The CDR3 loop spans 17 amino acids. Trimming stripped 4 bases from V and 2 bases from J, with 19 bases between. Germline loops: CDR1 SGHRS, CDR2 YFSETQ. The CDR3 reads CASSRALDAVAYNEQFF. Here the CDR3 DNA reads TGCGCCAGCAGCAGGGCCCTTGATGCAGTCGCCTACAATGAGCAGTTCTTC.

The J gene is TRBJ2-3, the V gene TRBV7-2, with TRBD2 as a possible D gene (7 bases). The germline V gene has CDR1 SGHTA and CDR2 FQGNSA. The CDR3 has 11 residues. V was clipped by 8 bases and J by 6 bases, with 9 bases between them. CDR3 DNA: TGTGCCAGCGCGGGGGCGGATACGCAGTATTTT. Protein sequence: CASAGADTQYF.

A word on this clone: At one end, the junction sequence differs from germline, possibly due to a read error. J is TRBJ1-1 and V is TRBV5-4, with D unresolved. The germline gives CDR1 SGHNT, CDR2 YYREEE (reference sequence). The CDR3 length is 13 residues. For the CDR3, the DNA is TGTGCCAGCAGCAACCCTGTCAACATTGAAGCTTTCTTT. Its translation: CASSNPVNIEAFF.

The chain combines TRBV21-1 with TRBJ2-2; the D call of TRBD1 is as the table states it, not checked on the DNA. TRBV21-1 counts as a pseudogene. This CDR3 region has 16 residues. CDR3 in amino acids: CASSKFHRENTGELFF. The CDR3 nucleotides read TGTGCCAGCAGCAAATTTCACAGGGAGAACACCGGGGAGCTGTTTTTT.

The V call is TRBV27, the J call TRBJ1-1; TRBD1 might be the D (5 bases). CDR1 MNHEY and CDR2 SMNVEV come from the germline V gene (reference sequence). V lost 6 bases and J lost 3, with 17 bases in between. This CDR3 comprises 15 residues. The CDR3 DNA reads TGTGCCAGCAGACTTGGGGCGGGTGGAGACACTGAAGCTTTCTTT. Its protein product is CASRLGAGGDTEAFF.

The CDR3 bases are TGTGCCAGCAGCCTCGAGGGGCAGGGGCACCCTCAAGAGACCCAGTACTTC. It is translated as CASSLEGQGHPQETQYF. The chain uses TRBV7-3 and TRBJ2-5; weak D call: TRBD1 (6 bases). Germline assignment: CDR1 SGHTA and CDR2 FQGTGA. The CDR3 is 17 amino acids. The V gene lost 5 bases and the J gene lost 2 bases, with 21 bases spanning the gap.

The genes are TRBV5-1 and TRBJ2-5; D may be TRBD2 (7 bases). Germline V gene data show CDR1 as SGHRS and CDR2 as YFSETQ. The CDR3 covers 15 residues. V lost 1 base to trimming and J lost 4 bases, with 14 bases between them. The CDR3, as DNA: TGCGCCAGCAGCTTGAGGGGGGGGAGGCTAGAGACCCAGTACTTC. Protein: CASSLRGGRLETQYF.

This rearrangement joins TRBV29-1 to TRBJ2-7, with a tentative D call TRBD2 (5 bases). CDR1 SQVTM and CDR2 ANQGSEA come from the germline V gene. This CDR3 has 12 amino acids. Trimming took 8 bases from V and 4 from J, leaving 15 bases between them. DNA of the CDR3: TGCAGCTTCCGCCTCGGGAATTACGAGCAGTACTTC. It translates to CSFRLGNYEQYF.

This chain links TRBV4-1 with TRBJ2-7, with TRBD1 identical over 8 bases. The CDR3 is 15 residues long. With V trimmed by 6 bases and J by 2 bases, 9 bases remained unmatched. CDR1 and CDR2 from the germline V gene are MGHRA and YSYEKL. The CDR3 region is CASSLGDRSTYEQYF. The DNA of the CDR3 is TGCGCCAGCAGTCTCGGGGACAGGAGCACCTACGAGCAGTACTTC.

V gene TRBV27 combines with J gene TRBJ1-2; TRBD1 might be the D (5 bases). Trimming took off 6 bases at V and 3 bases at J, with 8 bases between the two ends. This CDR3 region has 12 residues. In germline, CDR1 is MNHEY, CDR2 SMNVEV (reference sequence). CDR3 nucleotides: TGTGCCAGCAGGGGGGAGTACTATGGCTACACCTTC. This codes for CASRGEYYGYTF.

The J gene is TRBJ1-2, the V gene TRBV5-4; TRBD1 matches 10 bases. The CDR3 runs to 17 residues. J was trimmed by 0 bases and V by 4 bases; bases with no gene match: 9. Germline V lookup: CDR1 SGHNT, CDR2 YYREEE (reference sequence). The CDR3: CASSPGTGAGANYGYTF. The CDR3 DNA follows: TGTGCCAGCAGCCCGGGGACAGGGGCTGGAGCTAACTATGGCTACACCTTC.

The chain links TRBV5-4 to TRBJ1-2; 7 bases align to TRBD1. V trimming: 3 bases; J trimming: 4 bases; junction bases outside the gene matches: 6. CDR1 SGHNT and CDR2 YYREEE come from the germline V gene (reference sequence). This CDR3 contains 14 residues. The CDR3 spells CASSSEGAIYGYTF. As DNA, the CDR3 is TGTGCCAGCAGCTCTGAGGGGGCTATCTATGGCTACACCTTC. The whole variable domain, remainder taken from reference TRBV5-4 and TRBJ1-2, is ETGVTQSPTHLIKTRGQQVTLRCSSQSGHNTVSWYQQALGQGPQFIFQYYREEENGRGNFPPRFSGLQFPNYSSELNVNALELDDSALYLCASSSEGAIYGYTFGSGTRLTVV.

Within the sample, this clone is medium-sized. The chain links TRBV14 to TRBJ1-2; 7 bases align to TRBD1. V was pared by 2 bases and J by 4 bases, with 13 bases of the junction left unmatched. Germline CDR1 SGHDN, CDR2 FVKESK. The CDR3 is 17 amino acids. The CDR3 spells CASSQYGTEDIIYGYTF. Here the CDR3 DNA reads TGTGCCAGCAGCCAATACGGGACAGAGGACATTATCTATGGCTACACCTTC.

The CDR3 nucleotides are TGTGCCAGTAGCCCCAGAACAGGGACCACAGATACGCAGTATTTT. It codes for CASSPRTGTTDTQYF. The chain carries TRBV11-3 and TRBJ2-3; maybe TRBD1 (6 bases). This CDR3 has 15 amino acids. Trimming removed 9 bases at V and 2 bases at J, with 18 bases between. Looked up from germline, CDR1 is SGHNT and CDR2 is YENEEA. The variable domain in full, with the rest retrieved from reference TRBV11-3 and TRBJ2-3, is EAGVVQSPRYKIIEKKQPVAFWCNPISGHNTLYWYLQNLGQGPELLIRYENEEAVDDSQLPKDRFSAERLKGVDSTLKIQPAELGDSAVYLCASSPRTGTTDTQYFGPGTRLTVL.

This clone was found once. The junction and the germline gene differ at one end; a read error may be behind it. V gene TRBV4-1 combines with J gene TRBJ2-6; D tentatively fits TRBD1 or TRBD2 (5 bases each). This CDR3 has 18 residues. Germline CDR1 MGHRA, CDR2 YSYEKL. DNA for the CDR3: TGCGCCAGCAGCCCCCAAATCCAACGGGGCTCTGGGGCCAACGTCTTGACTTTC. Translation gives CASSPQIQRGSGANVLTF.